This T cell receptor (beta chain) was documented in a study of blood T cell repertoires in COVID-19. About the study: The analysed material was cDNA or gDNA that came from T cells, B-cell-depleted T cells, or PBMCs.

Per the germline V gene, CDR1 is SQVTM and CDR2 is ANQGSEA. With 3 bases removed from V and 3 bases from J, the gap between germline ends came to 5 bases. This CDR3 region has 11 residues. Clones were sequenced by immunoSEQ multiplex PCR, and TCRdb holds only the in-frame ones, with some missing. The sample has some 230,000 clones, about four fifths seen once; the top ten hold 3% to 3.5%. The sequence came from a woman aged 25 to 45 who had recovered from COVID-19. The rearrangement joins TRBV29-1 to TRBJ1-2, with D hard to call. Input material: peripheral blood. The CDR3 region has the DNA TGCAGCGTTGATACGGACTATGGCTACACCTTC. Protein sequence: CSVDTDYGYTF.